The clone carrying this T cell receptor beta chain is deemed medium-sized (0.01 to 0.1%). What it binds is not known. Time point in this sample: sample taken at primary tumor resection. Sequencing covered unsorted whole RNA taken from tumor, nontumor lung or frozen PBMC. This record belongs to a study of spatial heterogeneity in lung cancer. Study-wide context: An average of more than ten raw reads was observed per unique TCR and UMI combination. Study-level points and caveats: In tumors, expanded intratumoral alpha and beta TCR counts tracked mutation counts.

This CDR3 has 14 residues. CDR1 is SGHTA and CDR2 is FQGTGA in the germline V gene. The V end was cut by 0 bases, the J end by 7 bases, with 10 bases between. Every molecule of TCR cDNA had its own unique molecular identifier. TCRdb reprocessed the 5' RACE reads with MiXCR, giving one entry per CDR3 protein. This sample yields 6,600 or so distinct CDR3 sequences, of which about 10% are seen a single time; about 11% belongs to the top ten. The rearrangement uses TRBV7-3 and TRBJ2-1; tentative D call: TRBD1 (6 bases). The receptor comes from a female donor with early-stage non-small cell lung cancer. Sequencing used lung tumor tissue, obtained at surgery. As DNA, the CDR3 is TGTGCCAGCAGCTTAACGAGGACAGTGAATGAGCAGTTCTTC. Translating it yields CASSLTRTVNEQFF.